Sequencing of this TCR beta chain was carried out in a study of shared clonotypes between healthy human individuals. Overall study findings and caveats: The study's rarefaction showed incomplete sorted-subset sequencing despite large depth.

Germline CDR1 is KGHSH and CDR2 is LQKENI. The CDR3 contains 15 residues. V shed 5 bases, J shed 0 bases, and the junction held 3 bases outside the gene matches. Profiled with immunoSEQ multiplex PCR; TCRdb holds only in-frame clones, not every one. Of about 660,000 clones in the sample, around 67% were seen once. On this clone itself: As yet, its antigen is unknown.

The chain joins TRBV18 to TRBJ2-2, with 7 nucleotides matching TRBD1. This clonotype originated in a woman aged 25 to 39 in good health. Sequencing was carried out using memory CD4+ T cells sorted from blood. Specified subset: CD45RA-negative fraction. Here the CDR3 DNA reads TGTGCCAGCTCAACCGGGACAGCGAACACCGGGGAGCTGTTTTTT. It encodes CASSTGTANTGELFF. The whole variable domain, filled in from reference TRBV18 and TRBJ2-2, reads NAGVMQNPRHLVRRRGQEARLRCSPMKGHSHVYWYRQLPEEGLKFMVYLQKENIIDESGMPKERFSAEFPKEGPSILRIQQVVRGDSAAYFCASSTGTANTGELFFGEGSRLTVL.